This entry is about one TCR beta chain. The sample originates from a study of blood T cell repertoires in COVID-19. As for the study in general: Both acute and convalescent COVID-19 samples were obtained from the United States, Italy and Spain. T cells, B-cell-depleted T cells, or PBMCs provided the cDNA or gDNA that served as material.

In the original workflow: Nucleated cell number was recorded as an estimate derived from reference gene primer amplification. Some clones are missing from TCRdb's copy, which holds only in-frame ones; the method was immunoSEQ multiplex PCR. The V and J calls and clone size come from that table; D and trimming were worked out from the DNA. The repertoire includes 200,000 to 250,000 clones, just under 85% of them detected once, and 1.5% to 2% sits in the top ten. This TCR was sampled from a woman aged 80 or over with acute or convalescent COVID-19. The material sequenced was peripheral blood.

CDR3 residues: CASSWRTATNEKLFF. CDR3 coding DNA: TGTGCCAGCAGCTGGAGGACGGCAACTAATGAAAAACTGTTTTTT. The chain is built from TRBV11-2 and TRBJ1-4, with unresolved D. V was clipped by 4 bases and J by 0 bases, with 9 bases between them. CDR3 length equals 15 residues. Germline CDR1 SGHAT, CDR2 FQNNGV.